This entry describes one TCR beta chain. It was cDNA, reverse transcribed from extracted RNA, that served as the sequencing template. Clones were sequenced by immunoSEQ multiplex PCR, and TCRdb holds only the in-frame ones, with some missing. The sample holds about 270,000 clones, around 64% seen once. Per germline, CDR1 LGHNA and CDR2 YSLEER. The CDR3 loop spans 14 amino acids. Trimming left V 0 bases short and J 3 bases short, with 9 bases between. The treatment: oral pan-JAK inhibitor, 5-10 mg twice daily. This record comes from a study of CD8+ T cells in alopecia areata. This clonotype was sampled from a human donor with alopecia areata. Sequencing used CD4+ T cells sorted from blood, obtained between weeks 51 and 54, from a patient treated with tofacitinib. This chain links TRBV4-3 with TRBJ2-7, with no clear D. Here the CDR3 reads CASSQDGEVYEQYF. The CDR3 DNA reads TGCGCCAGCAGCCAAGATGGTGAGGTCTACGAGCAGTACTTC.